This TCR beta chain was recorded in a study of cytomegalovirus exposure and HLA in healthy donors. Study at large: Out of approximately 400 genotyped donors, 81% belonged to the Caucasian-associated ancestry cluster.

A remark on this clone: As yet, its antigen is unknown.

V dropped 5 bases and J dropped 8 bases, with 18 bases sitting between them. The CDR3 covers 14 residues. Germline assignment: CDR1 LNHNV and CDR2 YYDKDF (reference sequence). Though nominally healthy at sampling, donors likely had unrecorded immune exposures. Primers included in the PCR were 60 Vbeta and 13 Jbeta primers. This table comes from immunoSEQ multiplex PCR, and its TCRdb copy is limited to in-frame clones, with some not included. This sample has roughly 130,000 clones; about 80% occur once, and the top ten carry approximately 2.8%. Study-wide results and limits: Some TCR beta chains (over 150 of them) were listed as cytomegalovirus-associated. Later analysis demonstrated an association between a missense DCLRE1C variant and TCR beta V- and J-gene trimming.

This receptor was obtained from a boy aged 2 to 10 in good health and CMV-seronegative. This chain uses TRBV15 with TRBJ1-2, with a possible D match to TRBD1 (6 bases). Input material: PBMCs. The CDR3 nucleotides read TGTGCCACCAGCCTGGGGGCGGTAACGGGCGGCTACACCTTC. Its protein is CATSLGAVTGGYTF.